In this sample, the clone carrying this TCR beta chain turned up many times. What it recognizes is unknown. The V gene lost 0 bases and the J gene lost 3 bases, with 17 bases spanning the gap. This CDR3 contains 18 residues. Germline V CDR1 and CDR2: SGHVS, FNYEAQ. The record originates from a study of T-cell reconstitution after alpha-beta-depleted transplantation in children. Study-level results: It was surviving recipient T cells and thymic progenitors that gave some patients high TCRbeta diversity at day 60. Hyperexpanded clones declined; after one year, newly produced T cells mostly supplied diversity. Reportedly, roughly two months post-transplant, alpha-beta T cells arose from several hundred expanded graft clones.

The authors prepared the TCRbeta library with unique molecular identifiers. MiXCR, applied by TCRdb to the PCR reads, yields one record per CDR3 protein. The sample has hundreds of thousands of distinct CDR3 sequences, about 15% seen once. The chain joins TRBV7-6 to TRBJ1-4; D uncertain. This clonotype was sampled from a male patient between 10 and 17 years old who had a stem cell transplant for acute lymphoblastic leukemia, so the T cells may come from the graft donor. The sample consisted of PBMCs, mostly from graft donor cells, taken 360 days after TCRalphabeta/CD19-depleted stem cell transplant. The CDR3 loop is CASSLAQAGDTANEKLFF. The CDR3 DNA reads as TGTGCCAGCAGCTTAGCCCAAGCAGGTGACACGGCTAATGAAAAACTGTTTTTT. Filled out from reference TRBV7-6 and TRBJ1-4, the complete variable domain reads GAGVSQSPRYKVTKRGQDVALRCDPISGHVSLYWYRQALGQGPEFLTYFNYEAQQDKSGLPNDRFSAERPEGSISTLTIQRTEQRDSAMYRCASSLAQAGDTANEKLFFGSGTQLSVL.